The 7 T cell receptor beta chains given below trace back to one sample, sequenced in a study of blood T cells in healthy people across ages. Together with a sample-barcoded 5' primer, a J-beta primer mix was included in a second PCR lasting roughly 6 to 12 cycles. TCRdb re-derived calls from the 5' RACE reads in MiXCR, one entry per CDR3 protein. The data contain 800,000 to 1,300,000 distinct CDR3 sequences, less than 25% of them singletons. This sample was also put to use in a study of T cells of mothers and their children.

Sequenced input: blood. All receptors derive from a girl aged 2 to 10 in good health.

This rearrangement joins TRBV7-9 to TRBJ2-1; 9 bases map to TRBD1. Losses at the gene ends were 4 bases for V and 5 bases for J; bases not matched to a gene: 6. The CDR3 is 15 amino acids. Germline lookup yields CDR1 SEHNR and CDR2 FQNEAQ (reference sequence). CDR3 bases: TGTGCCAGCAGCTCCCACAGGGGGCTGGACAATGAGCAGTTCTTC. This gives the protein CASSSHRGLDNEQFF.

The V gene is TRBV7-8, the J gene TRBJ2-1; a weak D match, TRBD2 (6 bases). The CDR3 spans 15 residues. Germline V gives CDR1 SGHVS, CDR2 FQNEAQ. Trimming left V 2 bases short and J 9 bases short, with 17 bases between. The CDR3 spells CASSLPAGPRVEQFF. The CDR3 nucleotides read TGTGCCAGCAGCTTACCCGCGGGGCCCAGGGTTGAGCAGTTCTTC.

Here the CDR3 DNA reads TGTGCCAGTAACATGGACAGGGGGCGTACTTGGGGCTACACCTTC. As protein: CASNMDRGRTWGYTF. The chain is built from TRBV7-2 and TRBJ1-2, with 11 bases that match TRBD1. The junction had 14 bases not matched to a gene; V was cut back by 9 bases and J by 8 bases. The CDR3 has 15 residues. Germline V gene lookup returns CDR1 SGHTA and CDR2 FQGNSA.

The chain is built from TRBV7-9 and TRBJ2-7, with D uncertain. Germline V gives CDR1 SEHNR, CDR2 FQNEAQ (reference sequence). The V end was cut by 5 bases, the J end by 2 bases, with 13 bases between. The CDR3 runs 14 residues. CDR3 residues: CASSPRSVTYEQYF. CDR3 DNA sequence: TGTGCCAGCAGCCCGCGGTCCGTGACCTACGAGCAGTACTTC.

This clonotype was seen only a few times. The V call is TRBV5-1, the J call TRBJ1-6; a possible D gene is TRBD1 (6 bases). Trimming took 0 bases from V and 0 from J, leaving 13 bases between them. CDR3 length equals 18 residues. Germline V gives CDR1 SGHRS, CDR2 YFSETQ. The CDR3 loop is CASSLAGQTSSYNSPLHF. The CDR3 DNA sequence: TGCGCCAGCAGCTTGGCCGGACAGACTAGCTCCTATAATTCACCCCTCCACTTT.

This clonotype was detected a few times. The V gene is TRBV20-1, the J gene TRBJ2-1; TRBD2 matches at 7 bases. CDR1 DFQATT and CDR2 SNEGSKA come from the germline V gene (reference sequence). J was trimmed by 0 bases and V by 2 bases; bases with no gene match: 4. CDR3 size: 15 residues. The CDR3 region is CSARRGGGSYNEQFF. DNA of the CDR3: TGCAGTGCTAGAAGGGGCGGGGGCTCCTACAATGAGCAGTTCTTC.

This sequence joins TRBV29-1 and TRBJ2-3; the D gene is possibly TRBD1 (6 bases). The CDR3 extends over 14 amino acids. With 1 base removed from V and 2 bases from J, the gap between germline ends came to 10 bases. Germline-derived CDR1 and CDR2 are SQVTM and ANQGSEA. The CDR3 sequence is CSVEGDRHTDTQYF. CDR3 nucleotide sequence: TGCAGCGTTGAAGGAGACAGGCACACAGATACGCAGTATTTT.